The clone carrying this TCR beta chain has a handful of counts. As yet, its antigen is unknown. The data derive from a study of CD8 T cells in ankylosing spondylitis. Study conclusions and caveats: Prior work had noted some motif variants in reactive arthritis blood and synovial fluid. Significant enrichment of disease-linked clones was reportedly seen in matched ankylosing spondylitis synovial fluid. What appeared characteristic of ankylosing spondylitis blood was a TCR beta motif of fewer than ten highly homologous variants.

The V gene's germline CDR1 is SNHLY and CDR2 FYNNEI. The CDR3 extends over 14 amino acids. V lost 6 bases to trimming and J lost 5 bases, with 16 bases between them. Quantitative 5'-RACE with molecular barcodes generated TCR beta libraries. One entry per CDR3 protein results from TCRdb running MiXCR on the 5' RACE reads. The data show fewer than 450,000 distinct CDR3 sequences, roughly 18% seen once. The chain is built from TRBV2 and TRBJ1-2; D may be TRBD1 (6 bases). This clonotype was sampled from a male donor with ankylosing spondylitis. What was sequenced was blood, either unsorted or a sorted T cell fraction (not recorded which). CDR3 in amino acids: CASSERQDLYGYTF. The CDR3, as DNA: TGTGCCAGCAGCGAAAGACAGGACCTTTATGGCTACACCTTC.